This T cell receptor (beta chain) stems from a study of T cell responses to AZD1222 COVID-19 vaccine. As to this clone: Its antigen remains unidentified.

The CDR3 covers 19 residues. V dropped 5 bases and J dropped 0 bases, with 23 bases sitting between them. Germline CDR1 MNHNY, CDR2 SVGAGI (reference sequence). Study conclusions and caveats: Clonal diversity may have been underestimated in mostly white British donors. Two AZD1222 doses significantly raised spike-specific TCR breadth and depth over controls. Nearly half of the spike-specific TCRs reportedly recognize variant regions that carry no mutations.

The assay was immunoSEQ multiplex PCR, and TCRdb's table has in-frame clones only and misses some. Altogether fewer than 200,000 clones are present, almost 90% being singletons, with the ten largest covering 9.5% to 13%. The rearrangement joins TRBV6-6 to TRBJ1-3; no clear D gene. The sample consisted of peripheral blood, taken 28 days after the second AZD1222 dose. The TCR was taken from an adult who received the AZD1222 COVID-19 vaccine. CDR3 DNA: TGTGCCAGCAGTCGAGTCCCCAATCTGGACGGACTCTCTGGAAACACCATATATTTT. Translated: CASSRVPNLDGLSGNTIYF.